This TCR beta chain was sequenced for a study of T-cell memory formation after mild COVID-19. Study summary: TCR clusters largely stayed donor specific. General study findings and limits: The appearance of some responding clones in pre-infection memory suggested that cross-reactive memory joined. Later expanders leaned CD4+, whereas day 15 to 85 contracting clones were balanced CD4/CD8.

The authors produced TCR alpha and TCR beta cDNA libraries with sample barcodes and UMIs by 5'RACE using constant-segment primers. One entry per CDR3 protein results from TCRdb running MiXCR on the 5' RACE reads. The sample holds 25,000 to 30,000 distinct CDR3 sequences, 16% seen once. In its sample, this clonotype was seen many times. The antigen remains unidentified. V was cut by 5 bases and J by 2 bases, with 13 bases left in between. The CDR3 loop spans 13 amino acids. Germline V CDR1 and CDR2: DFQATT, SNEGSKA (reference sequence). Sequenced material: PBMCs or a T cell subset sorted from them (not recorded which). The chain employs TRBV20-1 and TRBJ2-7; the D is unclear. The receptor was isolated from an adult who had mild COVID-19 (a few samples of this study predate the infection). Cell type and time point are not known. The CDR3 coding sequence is TGCAGTGCTTTCTACCATGGGACCTACGAGCAGTACTTC. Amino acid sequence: CSAFYHGTYEQYF.